What follows are 15 T cell receptor beta chains derived from one specimen sequenced in a study of chemoradiotherapy in HPV16-positive cancers (dated by TCRdb to between 2021 and 2024). Library preparation was by the immunoSEQ multiplex PCR assay. The source is immuneACCESS, and TCRdb retained only in-frame sequences with V and J called. Part of the clones is not carried over; for the studies checked, unresolved V genes explain less than half of this, and the remainder is unexplained. The sample records approximately 52,000 clones, roughly 90% of which are singletons. Roughly 3.3% of the sample is held by the ten biggest clonotypes. The material was blood, obtained from a patient who underwent chemoradiotherapy. These receptors were taken from a human donor with HPV-associated anogenital cancer.

V is TRBV30 and J is TRBJ2-3; 13 bases agree with TRBD2. This CDR3 is 15 amino acids long. Trimming cost V 3 bases and J 7 bases; bases outside gene matches: 7. Germline V lookup: CDR1 GTSNPN, CDR2 SVGIG (reference sequence). The CDR3 DNA is TGTGCCTGGAGCGAACTAGCGGGGGGGAGGAATACGCAGTATTTT. Protein product: CAWSELAGGRNTQYF.

The chain couples TRBV30 to TRBJ2-6; D gene uncertain. The CDR3 spans 13 residues. Trimming cost V 2 bases and J 4 bases, with 6 bases left between them. Germline-derived CDR1 and CDR2 are GTSNPN and SVGIG (reference sequence). DNA of the CDR3: TGTGCCTGGAGTAGGGCCGGGGCCAACGTCCTGACTTTC. Translation: CAWSRAGANVLTF.

The chain is built from TRBV30 and TRBJ2-7; TRBD2 aligns across 11 bases. CDR3 length: 13 residues. V lost 3 bases to trimming and J lost 4 bases; unmatched junction nucleotides: 2. From germline, CDR1 is GTSNPN and CDR2 SVGIG (reference sequence). DNA of the CDR3: TGTGCCTGGAGGACTAGCGGGGAATACGAGCAGTACTTC. Its protein product is CAWRTSGEYEQYF.

V and J are TRBV12-5 and TRBJ2-4; D not resolved. V lost 0 bases, J lost 0 bases, and 15 bases lay in between. The CDR3 runs to 18 residues. Germline CDR1 and CDR2: LGHNT and FRNRAP. The CDR3 here is CASGLVGLEPEAKNIQYF. The CDR3 bases are TGTGCTAGTGGTTTGGTAGGGCTGGAACCAGAAGCCAAAAACATTCAGTACTTC.

V is TRBV7-2 and J is TRBJ1-5; 8 nucleotides align to TRBD1. V lost 5 bases, J lost 7 bases, and 7 bases stayed unmatched. This CDR3 is 14 amino acids long. Germline CDR1 reads SGHTA; CDR2 reads FQGNSA. Here the CDR3 reads CASSARTGQQPQHF. CDR3 bases: TGTGCCAGCAGCGCCCGGACAGGGCAACAGCCCCAGCATTTT.

A single count supports this clone. The chain uses TRBV4-2 and TRBJ1-5; D not resolved. Trimming left V 5 bases short and J 3 bases short, with 11 bases between. The CDR3 contains 14 residues. Germline V gives CDR1 LGHNA, CDR2 YNFKEQ. CDR3 sequence: CASSSGVTNQPQHF. The CDR3 nucleotides are TGTGCCAGCAGCTCCGGGGTCACCAATCAGCCCCAGCATTTT.

The chain couples TRBV5-6 to TRBJ2-3; maybe TRBD1 (5 bases). The CDR3 contains 17 residues. V was clipped by 3 bases and J by 0 bases, with 17 bases between them. Germline loops: CDR1 SGHDT, CDR2 YYEEEE. The CDR3 coding sequence is TGTGCCAGCAGCTCATTTCCCTGGACACCAAGCACAGATACGCAGTATTTT. Protein product: CASSSFPWTPSTDTQYF.

The chain uses TRBV4-1 and TRBJ2-3; 12 positions match TRBD1. This CDR3 has 14 amino acids. Germline V gene sequence: CDR1 MGHRA, CDR2 YSYEKL. Germline trimming cut 10 bases from V and 5 bases from J; bases unmatched to any gene: 7. CDR3: CATRDRGPVDTQYF. CDR3 in DNA: TGCGCCACCCGGGACAGGGGGCCTGTAGATACGCAGTATTTT.

The genes are TRBV19 and TRBJ1-4; D is unresolved. The germline V gene encodes CDR1 LNHDA and CDR2 SQIVND (reference sequence). V lost 7 bases and J 4 bases, leaving 13 bases between the germline ends. The CDR3 has 14 residues. This CDR3 is CASKERPHNEKLFF. CDR3 bases: TGTGCCAGTAAGGAGCGACCTCATAATGAAAAACTGTTTTTT.

V and J are TRBV7-2 and TRBJ2-1; D is perhaps TRBD2 (6 bases). V lost 2 bases, J lost 10 bases, and 21 bases lay in between. The CDR3 extends over 16 amino acids. Germline CDR1 SGHTA, CDR2 FQGNSA. In DNA, the CDR3 is TGTGCCAGCAGCTTAAGCGGCGGGCCTGCTGGGGGGGAGCAGTTCTTC. It translates to CASSLSGGPAGGEQFF.

CDR3 sequence reads: CASSLGLYNEQFF. The CDR3 nucleotides are TGTGCCAGCTCATTGGGCCTTTACAATGAGCAGTTCTTC. The chain combines TRBV18 with TRBJ2-1; no reliable D call. Germline CDR1 KGHSH, CDR2 LQKENI. The V end was cut by 5 bases, the J end by 4 bases, with 9 bases between. The CDR3 extends over 13 amino acids.

The CDR3 nucleotides are TGTGCCAGCAGCATGGACAGGTTGAGTGGCTACACCTTC. It yields the protein CASSMDRLSGYTF. This chain joins TRBV2 and TRBJ1-2; 7 positions agree with TRBD1. J was trimmed by 7 bases and V by 6 bases; bases with no gene match: 8. The CDR3 loop spans 13 amino acids. The germline V gene encodes CDR1 SNHLY and CDR2 FYNNEI.

The chain recombines TRBV7-2 with TRBJ2-7; TRBD2 agrees at 7 bases. The CDR3 length is 14 residues. Germline values: CDR1 SGHTA, CDR2 FQGNSA. V lost 4 bases and J lost 6; bases outside the gene matches: 9. DNA of the CDR3: TGTGCCAGCAGCTATGGACTAGACTCCGCCGAGCAGTACTTC. Amino acid sequence: CASSYGLDSAEQYF.

The chain is built from TRBV4-3 and TRBJ2-5; tentatively, D is TRBD2 (5 bases). Between the trimmed V and J ends, which lost 3 bases and 4 bases, there was a span of 9 bases. CDR3 length equals 13 residues. CDR1 and CDR2 from the germline V gene are LGHNA and YSLEER. The CDR3 DNA is TGCGCCAGCAGCCAGGAGGTCAGAGAGACCCAGTACTTC. Translating gives CASSQEVRETQYF.

V usage is TRBV5-4 and J usage is TRBJ2-1; D is perhaps TRBD2 (5 bases). The V end lost 2 bases, the J end lost 0 bases, and 6 bases lay between the germline ends. CDR1 and CDR2 from the germline V gene are SGHNT and YYREEE (reference sequence). The CDR3 is 14 residues long. CDR3 protein: CASSFGVSYNEQFF. The CDR3 bases are TGTGCCAGCAGCTTCGGGGTCTCCTACAATGAGCAGTTCTTC. Looking up the rest from reference TRBV5-4 and TRBJ2-1 gives the full variable domain: ETGVTQSPTHLIKTRGQQVTLRCSSQSGHNTVSWYQQALGQGPQFIFQYYREEENGRGNFPPRFSGLQFPNYSSELNVNALELDDSALYLCASSFGVSYNEQFFGPGTRLTVL.